Presented here are 2 T cell receptor beta chains from one specimen sequenced in a study of spatial heterogeneity in lung cancer. Time point noted: sample taken at primary tumor resection. From tumor, nontumor lung or frozen PBMC, whole RNA was taken unsorted for sequencing. Using its own MiXCR run on the 5' RACE reads, TCRdb lists one record per CDR3 protein. Found here are a few thousand distinct CDR3 sequences, 34% of them singletons; the top ten hold 30% to 45%. Sequenced here: PBMCs, sampled at surgery. These receptors all stem from a male donor with early-stage non-small cell lung cancer.

Concerning this clonotype itself: A library made for alpha chains picked up this beta chain off target, so its size means little. The chain carries TRBV11-1 and TRBJ2-3; D is possibly TRBD2 (6 bases). With 5 bases removed from V and 9 bases from J, the gap between germline ends came to 18 bases. Per germline, CDR1 SGHAT and CDR2 FQDESV (reference sequence). The CDR3 length is 14 residues. The CDR3 spells CASSVPRELRTQYF. CDR3 coding DNA: TGTGCCAGCAGCGTACCCCGGGAGCTGCGAACGCAGTATTTT. The full variable domain, in which reference TRBV11-1 and TRBJ2-3 provide the parts outside the CDR3, is EAEVAQSPRYKITEKSQAVAFWCDPISGHATLYWYRQILGQGPELLVQFQDESVVDDSQLPKDRFSAERLKGVDSTLKIQPAELGDSAMYLCASSVPRELRTQYFGPGTRLTVL.

This clonotype was seen a few times. This beta chain lies outside the target of a library built for alpha chains; its clone size means little. The V gene is TRBV12-3 or TRBV12-4, the J gene TRBJ2-3; tentative D call: TRBD2 (6 bases). The V end lost 3 bases, the J end lost 2 bases, and 9 bases lay between the germline ends. This CDR3 spans 14 amino acids. CDR3 sequence (DNA): TGTGCCAGCAGTTTTGGGAGGATCACAGATACGCAGTATTTT. It yields the protein CASSFGRITDTQYF.